The 31 T cell receptor beta chains below were found in one sample sequenced in a study of cytomegalovirus exposure and HLA in healthy donors. Vbeta (60) and Jbeta (13) primers were used in the PCR. Clones were read by immunoSEQ multiplex PCR, and TCRdb kept only the in-frame ones, dropping some. The sample carries some 160,000 clones, roughly 82% recorded once. The sample comprised PBMCs. The receptors derive from a woman in her fifties or sixties in good health and CMV-seronegative.

CDR3: CASRLREGDTGELFF. CDR3 nucleotide sequence: TGTGCCAGCAGGCTGAGGGAGGGCGACACCGGGGAGCTGTTTTTT. This chain uses TRBV7-8 with TRBJ2-2; 7 bases fit TRBD2. Germline CDR1 and CDR2: SGHVS and FQNEAQ. Germline trimming cut 6 bases from V and 3 bases from J; bases unmatched to any gene: 7. The CDR3 length is 15 residues.

This rearrangement joins TRBV30 to TRBJ2-3; TRBD2 matches 12 bases. Trimming removed 4 bases from V and 0 bases from J; junction bases left unmatched: 8. Germline V gene sequence: CDR1 GTSNPN, CDR2 SVGIG (reference sequence). The CDR3 contains 17 residues. CDR3 nucleotide sequence: TGTGCCTGGATGTCGGGACTAGCGGGCTACAGCACAGATACGCAGTATTTT. It codes for CAWMSGLAGYSTDTQYF.

The chain couples TRBV5-6 to TRBJ2-1; 11 nucleotides line up with TRBD2. The CDR3 runs 15 residues. V dropped 2 bases and J dropped 7; count of bases not matched to a gene: 5. Germline CDR1 SGHDT, CDR2 YYEEEE. CDR3 DNA: TGTGCCAGCAGCTTCGGTAGCGGGGGGGCGAATGAGCAGTTCTTC. Residues: CASSFGSGGANEQFF.

The chain carries TRBV28 and TRBJ2-1, with 9 bases fitting TRBD2. The germline CDR1 and CDR2 sequences are MDHEN and SYDVKM. This CDR3 has 16 amino acids. J gave up 3 bases and V 7 bases, and 10 bases lay outside the gene matches. CDR3 protein: CASTSILAGIYNEQFF. DNA for the CDR3: TGTGCCAGCACTTCAATACTAGCGGGTATCTACAATGAGCAGTTCTTC.

The V and J genes are TRBV7-2 and TRBJ2-7; D is possibly TRBD2 (6 bases). The CDR3 loop spans 14 amino acids. CDR1 and CDR2 (germline): SGHTA, FQGNSA. The V gene lost 2 bases and the J gene lost 2 bases, with 10 bases spanning the gap. The CDR3 spells CASSLLSGAYEQYF. In DNA form, the CDR3 reads TGTGCCAGCAGCTTACTTTCGGGAGCCTACGAGCAGTACTTC.

The rearrangement joins TRBV28 to TRBJ2-7, with D uncertain. Between the trimmed V and J ends, which lost 5 bases and 2 bases, there was a span of 7 bases. The CDR3 runs 12 residues. From germline, CDR1 is MDHEN and CDR2 SYDVKM. The CDR3 is CASSDKPYEQYF. The CDR3 DNA reads as TGTGCCAGCAGTGATAAGCCCTACGAGCAGTACTTC.

This rearrangement joins TRBV15 to TRBJ2-2; D remains ambiguous. Germline V gene data show CDR1 as LNHNV and CDR2 as YYDKDF (reference sequence). V lost 6 bases to trimming and J lost 5 bases, with 10 bases between them. This CDR3 comprises 13 residues. The CDR3 sequence is CATSSFGTGELFF. Here the CDR3 DNA reads TGTGCCACCAGTTCCTTCGGGACCGGGGAGCTGTTTTTT. Filled out from reference TRBV15 and TRBJ2-2, the complete variable domain reads DAMVIQNPRYQVTQFGKPVTLSCSQTLNHNVMYWYQQKSSQAPKLLFHYYDKDFNNEADTPDNFQSRRPNTSFCFLDIRSPGLGDTAMYLCATSSFGTGELFFGEGSRLTVL.

This chain connects TRBV11-2 to TRBJ2-5, with 8 bases matching TRBD1. J lost 5 bases, V lost 1 base, and 3 bases had no gene match. Germline V gene lookup returns CDR1 SGHAT and CDR2 FQNNGV. CDR3 length: 14 residues. The CDR3 sequence: CASSLGQGMETQYF. The CDR3 nucleotides are TGTGCCAGCAGCTTAGGACAGGGGATGGAGACCCAGTACTTC.

The V gene is TRBV5-1, the J gene TRBJ2-7; D is possibly TRBD1 (6 bases). The V and J ends lost 7 bases and 3 bases respectively, with 20 bases between them. The germline V gene has CDR1 SGHRS and CDR2 YFSETQ. This CDR3 contains 15 residues. The CDR3 sequence: CASSTRQVSIYEQYF. CDR3 DNA sequence: TGCGCCAGCTCGACAAGACAGGTCTCGATCTACGAGCAGTACTTC.

This chain uses TRBV6-6 with TRBJ2-5; 7 bases align to TRBD1. Germline V gives CDR1 MNHNY, CDR2 SVGAGI (reference sequence). This CDR3 spans 14 amino acids. The J segment lost 5 bases and the V segment lost 5 bases, leaving 8 bases of the junction unmatched. CDR3 protein: CASSPDRVSETQYF. Here the CDR3 DNA reads TGTGCCAGCAGTCCCGACAGGGTCAGCGAGACCCAGTACTTC.

In its sample, this clone was seen a few times. This chain joins TRBV9 and TRBJ2-1; 8 bases line up with TRBD2. The CDR3 has 15 amino acids. V shed 2 bases, J shed 4 bases, and the junction held 5 bases outside the gene matches. Germline V gene sequence: CDR1 SGDLS, CDR2 YYNGEE. CDR3 protein: CASSVGTRNYNEQFF. The DNA for the CDR3 is TGTGCCAGCAGCGTGGGGACTAGAAATTACAATGAGCAGTTCTTC.

The genes are TRBV6-1 and TRBJ2-7, with D unclear. The V and J ends lost 2 bases and 12 bases respectively, with 8 bases between them. CDR1 MNHNS and CDR2 SASEGT come from the germline V gene. This CDR3 region has 10 residues. The DNA of the CDR3 is TGTGCCAGCAGTGAACCATCGCGGTACTTC. This translates into CASSEPSRYF.

V and J are TRBV7-2 and TRBJ2-3; 9 nucleotides agree with TRBD2. The length of the CDR3 is 16 residues. J was trimmed by 4 bases and V by 1 base; bases with no gene match: 6. Germline V lookup: CDR1 SGHTA, CDR2 FQGNSA. CDR3 in DNA: TGTGCCAGCAGCTTAGATTATAGCGGGGGATCAGATACGCAGTATTTT. This gives the protein CASSLDYSGGSDTQYF. The whole variable domain, filled in from reference TRBV7-2 and TRBJ2-3, reads GAGVSQSPSNKVTEKGKDVELRCDPISGHTALYWYRQSLGQGLEFLIYFQGNSAPDKSGLPSDRFSAERTGGSVSTLTIQRTQQEDSAVYLCASSLDYSGGSDTQYFGPGTRLTVL.

The chain uses TRBV7-3 and TRBJ2-7, with a weak D call TRBD2 (6 bases). The CDR3 covers 13 residues. Trimming removed 2 bases at V and 4 bases at J, with 9 bases between. In germline, CDR1 is SGHTA, CDR2 FQGTGA. The CDR3: CASSLFGGYEQYF. The CDR3 DNA sequence: TGTGCCAGCAGCTTATTCGGGGGTTACGAGCAGTACTTC.

The table lists this clone with a count of one. This chain joins TRBV28 and TRBJ2-3, with 8 bases identical to TRBD2. The ends lost 6 bases at V and 0 bases at J; junction bases unmatched: 8. The CDR3 totals 16 residues. CDR1 MDHEN and CDR2 SYDVKM come from the germline V gene. The CDR3 loop is CASRVGGGSSTDTQYF. CDR3 coding DNA: TGTGCCAGCAGGGTCGGGGGGGGCTCTAGCACAGATACGCAGTATTTT.

The V gene is TRBV11-3, the J gene TRBJ1-4; D unclear. Per the germline V gene, CDR1 is SGHNT and CDR2 is YENEEA. V was shortened by 8 bases and J by 4 bases, with 17 bases between the two germline ends. The length of the CDR3 is 15 residues. In DNA, the CDR3 is TGTGCCAGCCCAGGCGTTCGGCAGCATAATGAAAAACTGTTTTTT. Translating it yields CASPGVRQHNEKLFF.

The V call is TRBV5-1, the J call TRBJ2-7; a possible D gene is TRBD1 (6 bases). The CDR3 sequence is 14 residues long. Between the trimmed V and J ends, which lost 8 bases and 3 bases, there was a span of 18 bases. The germline CDR1 and CDR2 sequences are SGHRS and YFSETQ. CDR3: CASSDGRGNYEQYF. CDR3 DNA: TGCGCCAGTAGCGACGGCAGGGGAAACTACGAGCAGTACTTC. Using reference TRBV5-1 and TRBJ2-7 for the parts outside the CDR3, the full variable domain is KAGVTQTPRYLIKTRGQQVTLSCSPISGHRSVSWYQQTPGQGLQFLFEYFSETQRNKGNFPGRFSGRQFSNSRSEMNVSTLELGDSALYLCASSDGRGNYEQYFGPGTRLTVT.

V is TRBV2 and J is TRBJ2-2; 8 bases match TRBD1. V gave up 5 bases and J gave up 1 base; unmatched junction bases: 6. The CDR3 consists of 16 residues. Germline values: CDR1 SNHLY, CDR2 FYNNEI. The CDR3 DNA is TGTGCCAGCAGTTTCCTCGGGACAGGGAACACCGGGGAGCTGTTTTTT. It is translated as CASSFLGTGNTGELFF.

This chain joins TRBV7-8 and TRBJ1-1, with 8 bases fitting TRBD1. This CDR3 is 13 amino acids long. Germline lookup yields CDR1 SGHVS and CDR2 FQNEAQ. CDR3 nucleotides: TGTGCAGCAATGGGACAGGAAAACACTGAAGCTTTCTTT. Protein: CAAMGQENTEAFF.

This clone was counted a few times. The genes are TRBV30 and TRBJ1-1, with 7 bases identical to TRBD1. Germline values: CDR1 GTSNPN, CDR2 SVGIG (reference sequence). The CDR3 runs 14 residues. Germline trimming cut 5 bases from V and 1 base from J; bases unmatched to any gene: 7. CDR3 region: CAWDREWGNTEAFF. The CDR3 nucleotides are TGTGCCTGGGACAGGGAGTGGGGGAACACTGAAGCTTTCTTT. Complete variable domain (other parts from reference TRBV30 and TRBJ1-1): SQTIHQWPATLVQPVGSPLSLECTVEGTSNPNLYWYRQAAGRGLQLLFYSVGIGQISSEVPQNLSASRPQDRQFILSSKKLLLSDSGFYLCAWDREWGNTEAFFGQGTRLTVV.

The CDR3 here is CATSRDGGGYGYTF. The CDR3 bases are TGTGCCACCAGCAGAGATGGTGGGGGGTATGGCTACACCTTC. This chain links TRBV15 with TRBJ1-2; TRBD1 is a possible D gene (5 bases). CDR1 is LNHNV, CDR2 YYDKDF, per germline (reference sequence). The CDR3 covers 14 residues. Trimming shortened V by 0 bases and J by 5 bases, and 10 bases separated the two germline ends.

This chain links TRBV5-1 with TRBJ2-1; 9 bases match TRBD1. Germline V lookup: CDR1 SGHRS, CDR2 YFSETQ. The CDR3 extends over 12 amino acids. V lost 7 bases and J lost 5; bases outside the gene matches: 1. The chain's CDR3 is CASGDRDNEQFF. In nucleotides, the CDR3 is TGCGCCAGCGGGGACAGGGACAATGAGCAGTTCTTC.

This clone has a handful of counts. The J gene is TRBJ2-7, the V gene TRBV7-9; D gene uncertain. V lost 5 bases and J 3 bases, leaving 11 bases between the germline ends. Germline V CDR1 and CDR2: SEHNR, FQNEAQ (reference sequence). The CDR3 has 13 amino acids. The CDR3 DNA sequence: TGTGCCAGCAGCCGCGGAATACTCTACGAGCAGTACTTC. This translates into CASSRGILYEQYF.

This sequence joins TRBV15 and TRBJ1-5; 8 positions agree with TRBD1. The CDR3 sequence is 14 residues long. V shed 5 bases and J 7 bases; nucleotides not matched to a gene: 7. CDR1 is LNHNV, CDR2 YYDKDF, per germline (reference sequence). For the CDR3, the DNA is TGTGCCACCAGCTGGGGACAGGCGAACCAGCCCCAGCATTTT. This translates into CATSWGQANQPQHF.

The chain employs TRBV19 and TRBJ2-5; D gene ambiguous. Per germline, CDR1 LNHDA and CDR2 SQIVND (reference sequence). This CDR3 spans 12 amino acids. Trimming cost V 4 bases and J 2 bases, with 5 bases left between them. The CDR3 protein is CASSNQQETQYF. The CDR3 DNA reads TGTGCCAGTAGTAATCAACAAGAGACCCAGTACTTC.

The chain carries TRBV5-4 and TRBJ2-7, with 9 bases identical to TRBD2. Germline-derived CDR1 and CDR2 are SGHNT and YYREEE (reference sequence). The CDR3 has 16 residues. V shed 9 bases and J 7 bases; nucleotides not matched to a gene: 20. Written as DNA, the CDR3 is TGTGCCACCTACCCCACTGGGGGCGGGAGGGTAAGGGAGCAGTACTTC. This codes for CATYPTGGGRVREQYF.

V usage is TRBV2 and J usage is TRBJ2-7; 9 nucleotides line up with TRBD1. V was clipped by 5 bases and J by 4 bases; unmatched bases: 6. CDR3 length equals 14 residues. Germline CDR1 SNHLY, CDR2 FYNNEI. The CDR3, as DNA: TGTGCCAGCAGTTTCCGGGACAGGGTATACGAGCAGTACTTC. This translates into CASSFRDRVYEQYF.

CDR3 nucleotide sequence: TGCGCCAGCAGCCCAAACAGGGGAGGTGGTGGGACCGGGGAGCTGTTTTTT. Its translation is CASSPNRGGGGTGELFF. The rearrangement links TRBV4-3 to TRBJ2-2; D possibly corresponds to TRBD1 (7 bases). V was clipped by 4 bases and J by 5 bases, with 20 bases between them. In germline, CDR1 is LGHNA, CDR2 YSLEER. This CDR3 contains 17 residues.

This clone was counted a single time. V gene TRBV28 combines with J gene TRBJ2-1; TRBD2 matches 11 bases. This CDR3 comprises 19 residues. V lost 3 bases to trimming and J lost 5 bases; unmatched junction nucleotides: 15. Germline CDR1 is MDHEN and CDR2 is SYDVKM. CDR3 region: CASSFIMGVAGGFDNEQFF. CDR3 DNA: TGTGCCAGCAGTTTCATAATGGGGGTAGCGGGAGGGTTTGACAATGAGCAGTTCTTC.

The chain is built from TRBV9 and TRBJ2-1, with D unclear. The CDR3 has 15 amino acids. Germline V CDR1 and CDR2: SGDLS, YYNGEE. With 0 bases removed from V and 8 bases from J, the gap between germline ends came to 15 bases. The CDR3 DNA reads TGTGCCAGCAGCGTAGGTCCCAGCGATCTGGATGAGCAGTTCTTC. Translation: CASSVGPSDLDEQFF. The variable domain in full, with the rest retrieved from reference TRBV9 and TRBJ2-1, is DSGVTQTPKHLITATGQRVTLRCSPRSGDLSVYWYQQSLDQGLQFLIQYYNGEERAKGNILERFSAQQFPDLHSELNLSSLELGDSALYFCASSVGPSDLDEQFFGPGTRLTVL.

V is TRBV28 and J is TRBJ1-1; weak D call: TRBD1 (5 bases). This CDR3 has 14 residues. With 6 bases removed from V and 5 bases from J, the gap between germline ends came to 16 bases. Germline assignment: CDR1 MDHEN and CDR2 SYDVKM. The CDR3 loop reads CASSAPGRRTEAFF. The DNA for the CDR3 is TGTGCCAGCAGCGCACCAGGGAGGAGGACTGAAGCTTTCTTT.